The clone carrying this TCR beta chain showed up just once. Then a second PCR, running about 6 to 11 cycles, was carried out with a sample-barcoded 5' primer and a J-beta primer mix. Using its own MiXCR run on the 5' RACE reads, TCRdb lists one record per CDR3 protein. The sample has roughly 730,000 distinct CDR3 sequences, 45% to 70% seen once; the top ten hold roughly 24%. V lost 1 base, J lost 5 bases, and 9 bases lay in between. The CDR3 spans 13 residues. The source of the sample is a study of blood T cells in healthy people across ages. Study as a whole: Per every two T cells, about one barcoded beta molecule was captured by template switching.

The chain is built from TRBV12-3 or TRBV12-4 and TRBJ2-7; no reliable D call. The sequence was obtained from a man aged 35 to 55 in good health. Material: blood. CDR3 protein: CASSLDHFDEQYF. The CDR3 nucleotides are TGTGCCAGCAGTTTAGATCATTTTGACGAGCAGTACTTC.